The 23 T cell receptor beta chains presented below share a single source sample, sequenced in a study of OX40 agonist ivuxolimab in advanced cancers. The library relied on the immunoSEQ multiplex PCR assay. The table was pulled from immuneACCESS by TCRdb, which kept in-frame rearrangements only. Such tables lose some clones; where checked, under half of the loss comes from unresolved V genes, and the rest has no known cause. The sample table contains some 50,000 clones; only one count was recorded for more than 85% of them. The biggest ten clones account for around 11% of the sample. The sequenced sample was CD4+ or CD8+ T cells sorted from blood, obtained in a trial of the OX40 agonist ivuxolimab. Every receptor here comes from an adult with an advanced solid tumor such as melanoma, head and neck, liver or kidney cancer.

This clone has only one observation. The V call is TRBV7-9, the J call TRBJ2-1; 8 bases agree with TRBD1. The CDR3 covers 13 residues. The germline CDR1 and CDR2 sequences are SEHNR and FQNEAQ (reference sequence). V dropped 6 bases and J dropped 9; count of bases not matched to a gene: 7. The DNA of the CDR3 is TGTGCCAGCAGACCACAGGGGGTCGGTGAGCAGTTCTTC. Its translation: CASRPQGVGEQFF.

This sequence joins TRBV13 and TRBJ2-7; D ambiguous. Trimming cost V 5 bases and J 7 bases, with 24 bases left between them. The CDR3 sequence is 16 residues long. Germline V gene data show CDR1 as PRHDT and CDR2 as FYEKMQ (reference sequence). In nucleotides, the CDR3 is TGTGCCAGCAGCGCCCCCCCCAGCTCCACTACAGTTGAGCAGTACTTC. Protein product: CASSAPPSSTTVEQYF.

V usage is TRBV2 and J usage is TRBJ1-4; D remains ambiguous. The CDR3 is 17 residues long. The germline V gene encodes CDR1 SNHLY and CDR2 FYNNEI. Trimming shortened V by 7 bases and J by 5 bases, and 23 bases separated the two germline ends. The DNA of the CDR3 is TGTGCCAGCACCTCCTTCGGGCAGGAGAATTCGAATGAAAAACTGTTTTTT. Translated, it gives CASTSFGQENSNEKLFF.

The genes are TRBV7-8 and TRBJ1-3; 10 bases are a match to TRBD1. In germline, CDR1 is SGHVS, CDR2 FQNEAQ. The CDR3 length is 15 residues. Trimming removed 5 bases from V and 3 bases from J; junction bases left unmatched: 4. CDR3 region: CASSIDRGLGNTIYF. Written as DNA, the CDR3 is TGTGCCAGCAGCATCGACAGGGGGCTTGGAAACACCATATATTTT.

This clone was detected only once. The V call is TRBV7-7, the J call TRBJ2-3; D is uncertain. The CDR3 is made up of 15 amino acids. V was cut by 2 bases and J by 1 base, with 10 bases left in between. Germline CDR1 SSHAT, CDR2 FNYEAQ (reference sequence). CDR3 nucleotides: TGTGCCAGCAGCTTATCAGGCTTTCGCACAGATACGCAGTATTTT. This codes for CASSLSGFRTDTQYF.

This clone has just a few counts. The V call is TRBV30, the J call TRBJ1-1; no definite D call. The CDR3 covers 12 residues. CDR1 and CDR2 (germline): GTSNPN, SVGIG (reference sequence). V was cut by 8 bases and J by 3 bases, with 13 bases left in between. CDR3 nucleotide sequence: TGTGCCGGGCTACACGGTTACACTGAAGCTTTCTTT. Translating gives CAGLHGYTEAFF.

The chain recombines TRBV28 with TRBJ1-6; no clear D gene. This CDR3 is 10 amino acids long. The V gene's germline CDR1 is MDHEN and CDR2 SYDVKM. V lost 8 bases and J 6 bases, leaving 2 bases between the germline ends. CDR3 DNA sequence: TGTGCCAGCGGTAATTCACCCCTCCACTTT. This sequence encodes CASGNSPLHF.

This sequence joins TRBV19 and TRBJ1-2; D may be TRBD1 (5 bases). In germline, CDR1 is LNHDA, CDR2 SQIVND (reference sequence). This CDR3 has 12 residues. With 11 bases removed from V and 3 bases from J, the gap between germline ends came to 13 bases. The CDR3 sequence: CAVGTGDYGYTF. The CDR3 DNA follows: TGTGCCGTGGGTACAGGTGACTATGGCTACACCTTC.

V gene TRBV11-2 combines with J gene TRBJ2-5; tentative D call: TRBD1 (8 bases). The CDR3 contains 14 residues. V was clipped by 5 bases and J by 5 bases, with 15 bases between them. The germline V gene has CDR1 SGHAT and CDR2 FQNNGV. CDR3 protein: CASSLGQGGETQYF. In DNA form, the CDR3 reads TGTGCCAGCAGCCTCGGACAGGGAGGGGAGACCCAGTACTTC.

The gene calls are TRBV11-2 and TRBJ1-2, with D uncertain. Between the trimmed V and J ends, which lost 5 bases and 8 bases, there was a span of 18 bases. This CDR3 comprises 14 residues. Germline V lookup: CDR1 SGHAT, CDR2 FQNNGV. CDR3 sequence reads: CASSPGLLTIGYTF. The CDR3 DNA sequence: TGTGCCAGCAGCCCCGGACTGCTAACTATCGGCTACACCTTC.

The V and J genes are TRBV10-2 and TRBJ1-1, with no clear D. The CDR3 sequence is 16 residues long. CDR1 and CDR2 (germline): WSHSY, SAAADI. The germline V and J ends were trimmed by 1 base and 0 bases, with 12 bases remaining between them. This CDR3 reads CASSEYGYPMNTEAFF. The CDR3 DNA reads TGCGCCAGCAGTGAGTATGGGTATCCCATGAACACTGAAGCTTTCTTT.

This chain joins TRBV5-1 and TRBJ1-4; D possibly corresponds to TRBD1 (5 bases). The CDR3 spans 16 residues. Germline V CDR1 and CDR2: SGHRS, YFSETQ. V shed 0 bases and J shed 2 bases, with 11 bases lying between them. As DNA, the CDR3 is TGCGCCAGCAGCTTGGTAGTAGGGACGACTAATGAAAAACTGTTTTTT. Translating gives CASSLVVGTTNEKLFF. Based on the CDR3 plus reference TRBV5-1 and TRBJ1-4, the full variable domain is KAGVTQTPRYLIKTRGQQVTLSCSPISGHRSVSWYQQTPGQGLQFLFEYFSETQRNKGNFPGRFSGRQFSNSRSEMNVSTLELGDSALYLCASSLVVGTTNEKLFFGSGTQLSVL.

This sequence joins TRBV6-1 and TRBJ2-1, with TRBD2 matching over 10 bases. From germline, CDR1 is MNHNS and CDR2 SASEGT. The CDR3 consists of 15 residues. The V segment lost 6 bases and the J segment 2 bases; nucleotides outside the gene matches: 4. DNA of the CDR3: TGTGCCAGCAGACCACTAGCGGGAACCTACAATGAGCAGTTCTTC. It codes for CASRPLAGTYNEQFF.

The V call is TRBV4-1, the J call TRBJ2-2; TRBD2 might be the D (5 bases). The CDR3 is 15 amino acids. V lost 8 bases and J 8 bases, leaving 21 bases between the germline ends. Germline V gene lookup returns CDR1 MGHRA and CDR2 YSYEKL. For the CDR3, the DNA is TGCGCCAGCTCTCCAAGGGCCGGGGTCAGTGGGGAGCTGTTTTTT. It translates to CASSPRAGVSGELFF.

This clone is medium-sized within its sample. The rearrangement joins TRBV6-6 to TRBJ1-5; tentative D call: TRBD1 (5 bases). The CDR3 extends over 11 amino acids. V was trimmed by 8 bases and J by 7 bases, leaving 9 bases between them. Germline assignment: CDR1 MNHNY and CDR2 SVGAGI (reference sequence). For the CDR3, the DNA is TGTGCCAGCCGCAGGGAACAGCCCCAGCATTTT. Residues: CASRREQPQHF.

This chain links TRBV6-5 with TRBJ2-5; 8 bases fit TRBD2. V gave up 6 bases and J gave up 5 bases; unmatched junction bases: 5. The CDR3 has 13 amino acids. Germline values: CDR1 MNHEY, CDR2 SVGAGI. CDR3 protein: CASSPGGLETQYF. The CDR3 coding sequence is TGTGCCAGCAGCCCGGGGGGGCTGGAGACCCAGTACTTC.

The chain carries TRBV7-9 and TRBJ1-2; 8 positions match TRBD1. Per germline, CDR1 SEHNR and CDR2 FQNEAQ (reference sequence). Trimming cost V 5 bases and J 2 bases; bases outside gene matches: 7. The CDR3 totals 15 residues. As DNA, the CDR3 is TGTGCCAGCAGCCCCCGGGACAGGCCAAACTATGGCTACACCTTC. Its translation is CASSPRDRPNYGYTF.

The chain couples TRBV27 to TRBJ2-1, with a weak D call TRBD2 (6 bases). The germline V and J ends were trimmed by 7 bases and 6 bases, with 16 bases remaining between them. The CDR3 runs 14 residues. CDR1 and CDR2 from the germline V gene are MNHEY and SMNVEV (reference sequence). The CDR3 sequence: CASTRRGISNEQFF. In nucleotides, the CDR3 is TGTGCCAGCACCCGCCGGGGGATTAGCAATGAGCAGTTCTTC.

DNA of the CDR3: TGTGCCAGCAGCTTAACAGGGGGCGAGGGGATATATGGCTACACCTTC. Protein: CASSLTGGEGIYGYTF. J is TRBJ1-2 and V is TRBV5-6, with TRBD1 matching over 9 bases. Germline CDR1 and CDR2: SGHDT and YYEEEE. With V trimmed by 2 bases and J by 5 bases, 10 bases remained unmatched. The CDR3 extends over 16 amino acids.

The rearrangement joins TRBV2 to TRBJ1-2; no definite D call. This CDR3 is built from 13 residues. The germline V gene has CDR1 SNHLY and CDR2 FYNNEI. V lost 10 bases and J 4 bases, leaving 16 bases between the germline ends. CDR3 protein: CATVHGGPYGYTF. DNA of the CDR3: TGTGCCACCGTACATGGAGGTCCCTATGGCTACACCTTC.

CDR3 nucleotide sequence: TGTGCCAGCAGCCCCGGGCTAGCTTCCACCGGGGAGCTGTTTTTT. As protein: CASSPGLASTGELFF. This chain links TRBV27 with TRBJ2-2; a possible D gene is TRBD2 (5 bases). Germline CDR1 reads MNHEY; CDR2 reads SMNVEV (reference sequence). The CDR3 loop spans 15 amino acids. V lost 6 bases, J lost 4 bases, and 15 bases lay in between.

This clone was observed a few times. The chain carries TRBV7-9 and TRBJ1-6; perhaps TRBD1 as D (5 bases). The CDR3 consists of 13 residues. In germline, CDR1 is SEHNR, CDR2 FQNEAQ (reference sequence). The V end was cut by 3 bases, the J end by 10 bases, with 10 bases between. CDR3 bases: TGTGCCAGCAGCTTGGGGGGAACCTCACCCCTCCACTTT. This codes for CASSLGGTSPLHF.

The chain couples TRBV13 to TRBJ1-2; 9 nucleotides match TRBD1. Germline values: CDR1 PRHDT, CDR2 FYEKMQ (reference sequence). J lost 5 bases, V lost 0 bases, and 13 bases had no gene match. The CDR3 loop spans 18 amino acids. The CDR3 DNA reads TGTGCCAGCAGCTTAGGCCCCCCGGGACAGGGAAAGGGGTATGGCTACACCTTC. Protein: CASSLGPPGQGKGYGYTF. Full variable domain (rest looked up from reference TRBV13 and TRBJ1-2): AAGVIQSPRHLIKEKRETATLKCYPIPRHDTVYWYQQGPGQDPQFLISFYEKMQSDKGSIPDRFSAQQFSDYHSELNMSSLELGDSALYFCASSLGPPGQGKGYGYTFGSGTRLTVV.